Each of the 5 T cell receptor beta chains below was sequenced from the same sample in a study of T-cell memory formation after mild COVID-19. From the 5' RACE reads, TCRdb called clonotypes with MiXCR, one entry per CDR3 protein. The sample records around 370,000 distinct CDR3 sequences, roughly 21% being singletons. Sample: PBMCs or a T cell subset sorted from them (not recorded which). These receptors all stem from an adult woman who had mild COVID-19 (a few samples of this study predate the infection). Cell type and time point are not known.

The rearrangement uses TRBV20-1 and TRBJ2-3, with TRBD2 matching 14 bases. V trimming: 5 bases; J trimming: 0 bases; junction bases outside the gene matches: 4. Per germline, CDR1 DFQATT and CDR2 SNEGSKA (reference sequence). The length of the CDR3 is 16 residues. The CDR3 region has the DNA TGCAGTGCTTCGGGACTAGCGGGGGCTAGCACAGATACGCAGTATTTT. It encodes CSASGLAGASTDTQYF.

CDR3 sequence: CASSLLRPRKETQYF. The CDR3 DNA reads as TGTGCCAGCAGTTTGCTGCGACCTCGGAAAGAGACCCAGTACTTC. The chain carries TRBV28 and TRBJ2-5; D is uncertain. Germline-derived CDR1 and CDR2 are MDHEN and SYDVKM. The V gene lost 3 bases and the J gene lost 3 bases, with 14 bases spanning the gap. The CDR3 covers 15 residues.

This clonotype was seen only a few times. This chain links TRBV12-3 or TRBV12-4 with TRBJ2-3, with D tentatively TRBD2 (6 bases). This CDR3 region has 15 residues. The V end was cut by 3 bases, the J end by 1 base, with 11 bases between. CDR3 amino acids: CASSFSRRGTDTQYF. DNA of the CDR3: TGTGCCAGCAGTTTTAGTCGGAGGGGCACAGATACGCAGTATTTT.

This clonotype was seen once. V is TRBV6-5 and J is TRBJ1-2; possibly TRBD1 for D (5 bases). The germline V and J ends were trimmed by 8 bases and 8 bases, with 15 bases remaining between them. Germline CDR1 reads MNHEY; CDR2 reads SVGAGI. There are 12 residues in the CDR3. CDR3 bases: TGTGCCAGCTGTATGGACACGGGAGGCTACACCTTC. This gives the protein CASCMDTGGYTF.

This chain's CDR3 is CASSLARTADSPLHF. DNA of the CDR3: TGTGCCAGCAGCTTAGCTCGCACAGCCGATTCACCCCTCCACTTT. V usage is TRBV7-6 and J usage is TRBJ1-6; unclear D gene. Trimming cost V 0 bases and J 8 bases, with 11 bases left between them. This CDR3 region has 15 residues. Germline CDR1 reads SGHVS; CDR2 reads FNYEAQ.